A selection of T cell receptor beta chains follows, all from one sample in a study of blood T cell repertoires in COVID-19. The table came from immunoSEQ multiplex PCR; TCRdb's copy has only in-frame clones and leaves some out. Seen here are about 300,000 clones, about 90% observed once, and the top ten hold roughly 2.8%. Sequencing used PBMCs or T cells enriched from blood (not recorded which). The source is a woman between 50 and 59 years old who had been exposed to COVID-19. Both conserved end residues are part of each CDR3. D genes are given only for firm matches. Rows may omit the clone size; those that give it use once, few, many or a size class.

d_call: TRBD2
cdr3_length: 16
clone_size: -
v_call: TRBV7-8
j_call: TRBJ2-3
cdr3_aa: CASSLRLAGVTDTQYF
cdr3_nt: TGTGCCAGCAGCTTGCGACTAGCGGGGGTAACAGATACGCAGTATTTT

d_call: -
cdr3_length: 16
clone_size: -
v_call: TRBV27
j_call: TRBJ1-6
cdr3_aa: CASRPTTGPGGSPLHF
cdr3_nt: TGTGCCAGCAGACCTACAACCGGGCCCGGAGGCTCACCCCTCCACTTT

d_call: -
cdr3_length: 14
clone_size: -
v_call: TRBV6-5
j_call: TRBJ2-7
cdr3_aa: CASRGADSTYEQYF
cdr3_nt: TGTGCCAGCAGGGGTGCGGACAGTACCTACGAGCAGTACTTC

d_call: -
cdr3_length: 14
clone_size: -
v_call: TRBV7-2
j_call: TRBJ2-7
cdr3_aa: CASSFTGSSYEQYF
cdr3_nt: TGTGCCAGCAGCTTTACAGGTTCATCCTACGAGCAGTACTTC

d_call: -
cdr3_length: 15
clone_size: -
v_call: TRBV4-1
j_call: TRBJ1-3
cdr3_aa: CASSAKDTSGNTIYF
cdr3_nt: TGCGCCAGCAGCGCTAAAGATACCTCTGGAAACACCATATATTTT

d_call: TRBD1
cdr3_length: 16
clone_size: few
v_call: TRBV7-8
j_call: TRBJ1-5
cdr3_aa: CASSRDSPYSNQPQHF
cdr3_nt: TGTGCCAGCAGCCGGGACAGCCCCTATAGCAATCAGCCCCAGCATTTT

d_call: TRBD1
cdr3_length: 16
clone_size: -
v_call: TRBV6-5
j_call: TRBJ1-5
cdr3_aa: CASSSNLGQGNQPQHF
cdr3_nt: TGTGCCAGCAGTTCGAACCTAGGACAGGGCAATCAGCCCCAGCATTTT

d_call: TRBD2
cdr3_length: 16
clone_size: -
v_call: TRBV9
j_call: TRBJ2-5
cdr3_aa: CASSVAGTSGGQTQYF
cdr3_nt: TGTGCCAGCAGCGTAGCCGGGACTAGCGGGGGTCAGACCCAGTACTTC

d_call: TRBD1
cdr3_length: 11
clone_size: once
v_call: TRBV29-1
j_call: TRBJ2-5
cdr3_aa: CSADRAETQYF
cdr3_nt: TGCAGCGCCGACAGGGCGGAGACCCAGTACTTC

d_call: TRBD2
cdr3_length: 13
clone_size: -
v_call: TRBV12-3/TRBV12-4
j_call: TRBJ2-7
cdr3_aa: CASSLAGRAEQYF
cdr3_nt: TGTGCCAGCAGTTTAGCGGGGAGGGCTGAGCAGTACTTC

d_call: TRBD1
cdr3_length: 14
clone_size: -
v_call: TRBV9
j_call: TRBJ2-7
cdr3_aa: CASSADRGDSEQYF
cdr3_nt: TGTGCCAGCAGCGCCGACAGGGGGGACTCCGAGCAGTACTTC

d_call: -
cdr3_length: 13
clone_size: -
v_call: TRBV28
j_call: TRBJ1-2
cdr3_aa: CASSLSRYYGYTF
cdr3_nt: TGTGCCAGCAGTTTATCCAGGTACTATGGCTACACCTTC

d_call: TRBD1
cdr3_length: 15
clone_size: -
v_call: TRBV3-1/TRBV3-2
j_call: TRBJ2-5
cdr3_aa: CASSPWQGVSETQYF
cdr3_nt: TGTGCCAGCAGCCCCTGGCAGGGGGTGTCGGAGACCCAGTACTTC

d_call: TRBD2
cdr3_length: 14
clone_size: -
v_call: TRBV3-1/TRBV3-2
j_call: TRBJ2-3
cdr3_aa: CASSLTGGTDTQYF
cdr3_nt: TGTGCCAGCAGCCTTACCGGGGGGACAGATACGCAGTATTTT

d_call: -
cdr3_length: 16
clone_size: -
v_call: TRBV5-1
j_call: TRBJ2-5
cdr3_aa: CASSLMEGEEKETQYF
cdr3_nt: TGCGCCAGCAGCTTGATGGAGGGAGAGGAAAAAGAGACCCAGTACTTC

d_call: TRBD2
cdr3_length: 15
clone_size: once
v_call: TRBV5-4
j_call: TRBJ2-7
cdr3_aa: CASSFLAGDSYEQYF
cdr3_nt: TGTGCCAGCAGCTTTTTAGCGGGGGACTCCTACGAGCAGTACTTC

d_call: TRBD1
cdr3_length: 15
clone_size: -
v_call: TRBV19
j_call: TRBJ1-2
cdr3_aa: CASRRGTGANYGYTF
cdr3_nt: TGTGCCAGTAGGCGGGGGACAGGTGCTAACTATGGCTACACCTTC

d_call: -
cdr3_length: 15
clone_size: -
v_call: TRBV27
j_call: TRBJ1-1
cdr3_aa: CASAIWGEENTEAFF
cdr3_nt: TGTGCCAGCGCTATATGGGGAGAAGAGAACACTGAAGCTTTCTTT

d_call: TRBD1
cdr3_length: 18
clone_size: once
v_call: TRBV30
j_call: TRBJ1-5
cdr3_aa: CAWSVGQVKGGLNQPQHF
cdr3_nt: TGTGCCTGGAGTGTAGGACAGGTAAAAGGCGGTCTCAATCAGCCCCAGCATTTT

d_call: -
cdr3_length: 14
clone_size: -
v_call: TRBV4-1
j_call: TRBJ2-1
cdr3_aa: CASRSVVQGNEQFF
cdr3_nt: TGCGCCAGCAGGTCTGTTGTACAGGGTAATGAGCAGTTCTTC

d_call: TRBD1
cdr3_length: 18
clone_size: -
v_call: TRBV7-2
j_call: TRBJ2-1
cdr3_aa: CASSFGSRGTGVRSEQFF
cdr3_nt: TGTGCCAGCAGCTTTGGGAGTCGCGGGACAGGGGTTCGGAGTGAGCAGTTCTTC

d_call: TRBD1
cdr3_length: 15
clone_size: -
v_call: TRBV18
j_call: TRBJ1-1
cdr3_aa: CASSLEQGAGTEAFF
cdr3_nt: TGTGCCAGCTCACTGGAACAGGGGGCGGGCACTGAAGCTTTCTTT